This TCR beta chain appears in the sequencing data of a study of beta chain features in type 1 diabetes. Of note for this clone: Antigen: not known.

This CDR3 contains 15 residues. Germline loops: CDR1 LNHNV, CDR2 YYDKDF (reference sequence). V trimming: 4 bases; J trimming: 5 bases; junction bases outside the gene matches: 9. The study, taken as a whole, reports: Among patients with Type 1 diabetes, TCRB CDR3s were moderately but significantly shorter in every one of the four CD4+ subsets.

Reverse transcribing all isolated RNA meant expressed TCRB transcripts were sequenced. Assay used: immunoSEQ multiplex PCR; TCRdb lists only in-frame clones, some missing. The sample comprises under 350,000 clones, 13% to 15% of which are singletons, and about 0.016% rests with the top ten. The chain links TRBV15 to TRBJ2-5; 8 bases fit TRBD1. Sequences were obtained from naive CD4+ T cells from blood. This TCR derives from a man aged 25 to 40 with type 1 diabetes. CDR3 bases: TGTGCCACCAGCATCCAATATCAGGGGGCTGAGACCCAGTACTTC. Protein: CATSIQYQGAETQYF.